One sample yielded the 18 T cell receptor beta chains listed below, sequenced in a study of CD4 T cells in relation to SARS-CoV-2 and coronaviruses. The table came from immunoSEQ multiplex PCR; TCRdb's copy has only in-frame clones and leaves some out. The profile shows around 37,000 clones, 80% to 90% of them singletons. The sequencing sample was made of memory CD4+ T cells from PBMCs. The receptor set was obtained from an adult with COVID-19.

The chain joins TRBV19 to TRBJ1-3; unclear D gene. CDR3 length equals 15 residues. The V end lost 7 bases, the J end lost 0 bases, and 13 bases lay between the germline ends. CDR1 is LNHDA, CDR2 SQIVND, per germline (reference sequence). The CDR3 coding sequence is TGTGCCAGTACGCGGGCGGGCAGCTCTGGAAACACCATATATTTT. This gives the protein CASTRAGSSGNTIYF.

The chain is built from TRBV6-1 and TRBJ2-7, with 10 bases that match TRBD1. Germline lookup yields CDR1 MNHNS and CDR2 SASEGT. This CDR3 has 14 amino acids. The trim removed 3 bases at V and 3 bases at J, leaving 2 bases unmatched. CDR3 in DNA: TGTGCCAGCAGTGACCGGGACAGGGGCTACGAGCAGTACTTC. It yields the protein CASSDRDRGYEQYF.

This chain connects TRBV28 to TRBJ2-1; no definite D call. With 7 bases removed from V and 9 bases from J, the gap between germline ends came to 10 bases. Per the germline V gene, CDR1 is MDHEN and CDR2 is SYDVKM. The CDR3 length is 11 residues. The CDR3 spells CASNSALEQFF. CDR3 nucleotides: TGTGCCAGCAATTCGGCGCTTGAGCAGTTCTTC.

This clone was counted a single time. The chain has TRBV27 and TRBJ1-5; TRBD1 agrees at 8 bases. The CDR3 extends over 15 amino acids. Trimming took 6 bases from V and 4 from J; bases not matched to a gene: 8. Germline CDR1 and CDR2: MNHEY and SMNVEV (reference sequence). The CDR3 loop reads CASRRQGASNQPQHF. The CDR3 bases are TGTGCCAGCAGGCGTCAGGGGGCGTCGAATCAGCCCCAGCATTTT.

The chain uses TRBV18 and TRBJ1-2; 7 bases map to TRBD1. With 3 bases clipped from V and 1 base from J, the junction kept 2 bases outside the gene matches. Germline assignment: CDR1 KGHSH and CDR2 LQKENI. CDR3 size: 14 residues. CDR3 DNA sequence: TGTGCCAGCTCACCGAGGGACAGTAACTATGGCTACACCTTC. Protein sequence: CASSPRDSNYGYTF.

This clone was seen a few times. The chain employs TRBV24-1 and TRBJ2-1; D is perhaps TRBD1 or TRBD2 (5 bases each). Germline V gene lookup returns CDR1 KGHDR and CDR2 SFDVKD. The germline V and J ends were trimmed by 4 bases and 0 bases, with 18 bases remaining between them. The CDR3 runs 18 residues. CDR3: CATSDTLRGLSSYNEQFF. CDR3 nucleotides: TGTGCCACCAGTGACACCCTACGGGGCTTGAGCTCCTACAATGAGCAGTTCTTC.

CDR3 region: CASKGGYNEQFF. The CDR3 nucleotides read TGTGCCAGCAAAGGGGGTTACAATGAGCAGTTCTTC. This chain joins TRBV6-5 and TRBJ2-1; perhaps TRBD1 as D (6 bases). The ends were cut back, 7 bases at V and 4 bases at J, with 8 bases in the middle. The CDR3 has 12 residues. Germline-derived CDR1 and CDR2 are MNHEY and SVGAGI.

The chain links TRBV6-5 to TRBJ1-4, with 7 bases aligning to TRBD1. The CDR3 has 14 residues. Trimming removed 5 bases from V and 5 bases from J; junction bases left unmatched: 5. Looked up from germline, CDR1 is MNHEY and CDR2 is SVGAGI. Here the CDR3 DNA reads TGTGCCAGCAGTCCGGGACAGAGGAATGAAAAACTGTTTTTT. Encoded protein: CASSPGQRNEKLFF.

The chain combines TRBV5-1 with TRBJ2-7; 13 nucleotides agree with TRBD2. The V and J ends lost 4 bases and 2 bases, in that order; junction bases with no gene match: 9. The CDR3 is made up of 17 amino acids. The V gene's germline CDR1 is SGHRS and CDR2 YFSETQ. In nucleotides, the CDR3 is TGCGCCAGCAGCGGAGGGACTAGCGGGATATTTGCCTACGAGCAGTACTTC. Its translation: CASSGGTSGIFAYEQYF.

This clone was detected only a few times. The chain is built from TRBV5-4 and TRBJ1-2; D possibly corresponds to TRBD1 (6 bases). V gave up 7 bases and J gave up 3 bases, with 16 bases separating them. In germline, CDR1 is SGHNT, CDR2 YYREEE (reference sequence). The CDR3 is 14 amino acids. In DNA, the CDR3 is TGTGCCAGCCACATCGGGGGGCAGGACTATGGCTACACCTTC. Amino acid sequence: CASHIGGQDYGYTF.

This sequence joins TRBV30 and TRBJ1-6; no clear D. CDR3 length: 13 amino acids. Germline V lookup: CDR1 GTSNPN, CDR2 SVGIG (reference sequence). Trimming left V 3 bases short and J 7 bases short, with 10 bases between. The CDR3 region has the DNA TGTGCCTGGAGCGCGGAGGACAATTCACCCCTCCACTTT. It is translated as CAWSAEDNSPLHF. Drawing the rest from reference TRBV30 and TRBJ1-6, the complete variable domain is SQTIHQWPATLVQPVGSPLSLECTVEGTSNPNLYWYRQAAGRGLQLLFYSVGIGQISSEVPQNLSASRPQDRQFILSSKKLLLSDSGFYLCAWSAEDNSPLHFGNGTRLTVT.

CDR3 DNA: TGCGCCAGCAGTGATGGAGAGACCCAGTACTTC. Its translation: CASSDGETQYF. V and J are TRBV10-1 and TRBJ2-5, with D hard to call. The CDR3 is 11 residues long. Germline V gene data show CDR1 as WNHNN and CDR2 as SYGVQD (reference sequence). V shed 3 bases and J shed 4 bases, with 3 bases lying between them.

This chain joins TRBV24-1 and TRBJ1-4, with D unresolved. Trimming shortened V by 2 bases and J by 5 bases, and 8 bases separated the two germline ends. The germline CDR1 and CDR2 sequences are KGHDR and SFDVKD. CDR3 length: 14 amino acids. The chain's CDR3 is CATSDSSENEKLFF. CDR3 bases: TGTGCCACCAGTGATTCGTCCGAAAATGAAAAACTGTTTTTT.

This clone came up once. The chain carries TRBV28 and TRBJ1-6; D gene uncertain. V lost 3 bases, J lost 8 bases, and 11 bases lay in between. This CDR3 spans 14 amino acids. Germline CDR1 reads MDHEN; CDR2 reads SYDVKM. CDR3 in amino acids: CASSFVVAYSPLHF. CDR3 in DNA: TGTGCCAGCAGTTTCGTGGTAGCATATTCACCCCTCCACTTT.

The J gene is TRBJ2-5, the V gene TRBV3-1 (or the pseudogene TRBV3-2); D may be TRBD2 (5 bases). CDR3 length: 15 amino acids. CDR1 is LGHDT and CDR2 is YNNKEL in the germline V gene (reference sequence). Trimming took off 0 bases at V and 5 bases at J, with 13 bases between the two ends. CDR3 bases: TGTGCCAGCAGCCAAGATGGACTGCTTTCGGAGACCCAGTACTTC. Translated, it gives CASSQDGLLSETQYF.

This CDR3 is CASSQDRLADTQYF. DNA for the CDR3: TGCGCCAGCAGCCAAGATAGACTTGCAGATACGCAGTATTTT. This rearrangement joins TRBV4-1 to TRBJ2-3; D remains ambiguous. The CDR3 is made up of 14 amino acids. The V end lost 0 bases, the J end lost 4 bases, and 8 bases lay between the germline ends. From germline, CDR1 is MGHRA and CDR2 YSYEKL.

The V gene is TRBV18, the J gene TRBJ1-3; D possibly corresponds to TRBD1 (5 bases). In germline, CDR1 is KGHSH, CDR2 LQKENI. V was trimmed by 2 bases and J by 7 bases, leaving 12 bases between them. The CDR3 consists of 14 residues. This chain's CDR3 is CASSPGTAVNTIYF. As DNA, the CDR3 is TGTGCCAGCTCACCAGGGACGGCGGTTAACACCATATATTTT. The full variable domain, its missing parts supplied by reference TRBV18 and TRBJ1-3, is NAGVMQNPRHLVRRRGQEARLRCSPMKGHSHVYWYRQLPEEGLKFMVYLQKENIIDESGMPKERFSAEFPKEGPSILRIQQVVRGDSAAYFCASSPGTAVNTIYFGEGSWLTVV.

This clone was seen a single time. The chain uses TRBV14 and TRBJ2-3, with a tentative D call TRBD2 (6 bases). Germline lookup yields CDR1 SGHDN and CDR2 FVKESK. Trimming took off 5 bases at V and 6 bases at J, with 21 bases between the two ends. CDR3 length equals 16 residues. Written as DNA, the CDR3 is TGTGCCAGCAGCAATACATGGCAGGGAGGTTTCGATACGCAGTATTTT. Protein: CASSNTWQGGFDTQYF.